The text below deals with one T cell receptor beta chain. Its target is not known. The data were taken from a study of cytomegalovirus exposure and HLA in healthy donors. This PCR relied on a set of 60 Vbeta primers and 13 Jbeta primers. Using immunoSEQ multiplex PCR, the repertoire was profiled, and TCRdb retains in-frame clones only, with some absent. Of fewer than 200,000 clones listed, over 70% were seen once; the top ten hold 2% to 2.5%. Germline V gives CDR1 SNHLY, CDR2 FYNNEI. This CDR3 has 14 residues. Between the trimmed V and J ends, which lost 6 bases and 1 base, there was a span of 12 bases. Study-wide findings and caveats: It was shown in a later analysis that HLA-associated TCR beta chains were more clonally expanded than other, equally common chains.

The sequence derives from a woman in her 30s in good health and CMV-seronegative. The sequencing sample was made of PBMCs. The rearrangement uses TRBV2 and TRBJ1-1, with D possibly TRBD1 on 5 matching bases. CDR3 region: CASRTGTPNTEAFF. CDR3 DNA: TGTGCCAGCAGAACCGGGACTCCGAACACTGAAGCTTTCTTT.